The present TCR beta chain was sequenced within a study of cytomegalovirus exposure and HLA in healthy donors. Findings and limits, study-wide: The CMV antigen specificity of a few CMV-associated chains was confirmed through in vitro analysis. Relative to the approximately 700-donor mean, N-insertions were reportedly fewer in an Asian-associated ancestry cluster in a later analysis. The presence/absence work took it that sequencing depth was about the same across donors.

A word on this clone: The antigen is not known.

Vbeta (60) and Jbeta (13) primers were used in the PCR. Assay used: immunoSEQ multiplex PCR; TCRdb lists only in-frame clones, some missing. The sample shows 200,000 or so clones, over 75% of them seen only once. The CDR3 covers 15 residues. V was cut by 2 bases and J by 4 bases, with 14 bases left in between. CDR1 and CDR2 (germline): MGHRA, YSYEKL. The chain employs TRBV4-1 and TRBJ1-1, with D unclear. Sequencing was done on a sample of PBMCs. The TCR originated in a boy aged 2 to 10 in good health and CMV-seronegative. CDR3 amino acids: CASSQPDFSGTEAFF. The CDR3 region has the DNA TGCGCCAGCAGCCAACCCGACTTCAGCGGCACTGAAGCTTTCTTT.